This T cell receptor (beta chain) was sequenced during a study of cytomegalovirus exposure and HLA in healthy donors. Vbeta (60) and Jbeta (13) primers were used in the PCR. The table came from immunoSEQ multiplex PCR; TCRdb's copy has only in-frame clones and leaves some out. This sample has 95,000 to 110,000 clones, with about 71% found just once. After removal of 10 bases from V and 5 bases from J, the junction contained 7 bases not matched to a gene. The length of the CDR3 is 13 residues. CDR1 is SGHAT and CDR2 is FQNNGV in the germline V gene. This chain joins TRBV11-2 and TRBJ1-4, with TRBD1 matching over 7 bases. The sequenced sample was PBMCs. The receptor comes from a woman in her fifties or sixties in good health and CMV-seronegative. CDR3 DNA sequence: TGTGCCACCAATGACAGGGCCAATGAAAAACTGTTTTTT. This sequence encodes CATNDRANEKLFF.